The clone carrying this T cell receptor (beta chain) was picked up a small number of times. These data belong to a study of blood T cell repertoires in COVID-19. For the study at large: The study drew acute and convalescent COVID-19 samples from the United States, Italy and Spain.

This table comes from immunoSEQ multiplex PCR, and its TCRdb copy is limited to in-frame clones, with some not included. Of about 100,000 clones detected, nearly 90% appear once; the ten largest clones hold 2% to 2.5%. The germline CDR1 and CDR2 sequences are SNHLY and FYNNEI. V was shortened by 6 bases and J by 4 bases, with 7 bases between the two germline ends. The CDR3 consists of 12 residues. The clonotype was recovered from a man aged 45 to 65 with active COVID-19. This chain joins TRBV2 and TRBJ1-5; D unclear. Specimen: peripheral blood. The CDR3 sequence is CASSYQNQPQHF. CDR3 nucleotides: TGTGCCAGCAGCTACCAAAATCAGCCCCAGCATTTT. The complete variable domain, with remaining parts taken from reference TRBV2 and TRBJ1-5, reads EPEVTQTPSHQVTQMGQEVILRCVPISNHLYFYWYRQILGQKVEFLVSFYNNEISEKSEIFDDQFSVERPDGSNFTLKIRSTKLEDSAMYFCASSYQNQPQHFGDGTRLSIL.